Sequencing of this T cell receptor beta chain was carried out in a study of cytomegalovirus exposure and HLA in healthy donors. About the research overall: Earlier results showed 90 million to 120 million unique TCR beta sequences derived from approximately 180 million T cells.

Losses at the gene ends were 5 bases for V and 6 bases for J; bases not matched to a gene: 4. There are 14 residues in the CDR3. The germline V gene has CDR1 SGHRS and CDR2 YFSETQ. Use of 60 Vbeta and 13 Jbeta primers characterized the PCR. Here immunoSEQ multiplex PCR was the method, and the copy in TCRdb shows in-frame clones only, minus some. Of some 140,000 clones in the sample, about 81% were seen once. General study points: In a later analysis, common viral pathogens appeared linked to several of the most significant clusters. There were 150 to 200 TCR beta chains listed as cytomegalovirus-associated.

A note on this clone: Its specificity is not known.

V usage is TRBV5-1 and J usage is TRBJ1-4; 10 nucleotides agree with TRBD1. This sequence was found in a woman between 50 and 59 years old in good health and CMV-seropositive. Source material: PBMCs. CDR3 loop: CASRQTGGDEKLFF. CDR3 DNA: TGCGCCAGCAGACAGACAGGGGGCGATGAAAAACTGTTTTTT.